The present T cell receptor beta chain was sequenced within a study of Ad26.COV2.S vaccination and SARS-CoV-2 variants. Background on the study: Donor was in the COV1001 Ad26.COV2.S trial arm. Ad26.COV2.S given intramuscularly, once or twice 56 days apart.

Treatment: roughly 18 received Ad26.COV2.S at low or high dose, single or two shots; 5 received placebo; per-sample allocation not given. Samples were taken on day 63 after the first vaccine or placebo injection. The V end was cut by 1 base, the J end by 1 base, with 2 bases between. This CDR3 region has 13 residues. Libraries were prepared by immunoSEQ multiplex PCR; TCRdb keeps only in-frame clonotypes and omits some of them. Of 400,000 to 500,000 clones listed, 80% to 90% are singletons. This clonotype was obtained from a person aged 18-60 years who received the Ad26.COV2.S COVID-19 vaccine or a placebo. This chain joins TRBV12-3 or TRBV12-4 and TRBJ2-4, with D unresolved. Sequencing was performed on peripheral blood, taken in a trial of Ad26.COV2.S vaccine versus placebo. In nucleotides, the CDR3 is TGTGCCAGCAGTTTAGGGGCCAAAAACATTCAGTACTTC. Its protein product is CASSLGAKNIQYF.